This T cell receptor beta chain is drawn from a study of PD-1 blockade in classical Hodgkin lymphoma. Across the study: It was nivolumab at 3 mg/kg, given intravenously every 2 weeks, that patients received.

The germline V and J ends were trimmed by 0 bases and 0 bases, with 9 bases remaining between them. Germline assignment: CDR1 SGHRS and CDR2 YFSETQ. The CDR3 is 15 amino acids. General study results and limits: Diminished baseline TCR diversity has been reported in newly diagnosed patients relative to healthy donors. There was a significant rise in CD4+ TCR diversity by C4D1, with no such rise for CD8+. Anyone who began nivolumab under 1 year after ASCT was excluded.

Comments on this clone: The antigen is undetermined.

The time point denotes: cycle 4 day 1 (C4D1), after less than 7 weeks of nivolumab. All patients experienced relapse after autologous stem cell transplantation, and brentuximab vedotin exposure was variable. Clones were read by immunoSEQ multiplex PCR, and TCRdb kept only the in-frame ones, dropping some. The sample has tens of thousands of clones, 90% seen once. V and J are TRBV5-1 and TRBJ2-5; D remains unclear. The sequence was collected from a human donor with classical Hodgkin lymphoma. This sample comprised peripheral blood mononuclear cells (PBMCs), obtained before the fourth cycle of nivolumab. The CDR3 sequence is CASSLVEPYQETQYF. In DNA form, the CDR3 reads TGCGCCAGCAGCTTGGTAGAGCCGTACCAAGAGACCCAGTACTTC.